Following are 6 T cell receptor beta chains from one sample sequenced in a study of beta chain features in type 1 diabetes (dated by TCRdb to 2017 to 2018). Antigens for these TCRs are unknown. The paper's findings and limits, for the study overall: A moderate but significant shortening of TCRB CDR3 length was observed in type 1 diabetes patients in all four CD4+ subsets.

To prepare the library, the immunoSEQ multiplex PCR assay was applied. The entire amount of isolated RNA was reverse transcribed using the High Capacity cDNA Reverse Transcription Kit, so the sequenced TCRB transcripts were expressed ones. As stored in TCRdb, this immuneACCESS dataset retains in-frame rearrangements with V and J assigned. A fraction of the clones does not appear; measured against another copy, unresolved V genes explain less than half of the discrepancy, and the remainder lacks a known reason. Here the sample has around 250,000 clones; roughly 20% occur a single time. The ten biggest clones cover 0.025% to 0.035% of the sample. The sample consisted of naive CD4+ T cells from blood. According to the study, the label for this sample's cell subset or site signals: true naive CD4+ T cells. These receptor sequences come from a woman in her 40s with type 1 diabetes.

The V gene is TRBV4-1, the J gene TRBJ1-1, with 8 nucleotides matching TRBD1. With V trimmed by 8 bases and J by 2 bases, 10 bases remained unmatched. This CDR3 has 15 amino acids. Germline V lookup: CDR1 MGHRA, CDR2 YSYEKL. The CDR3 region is CASGPGQGPNTEAFF. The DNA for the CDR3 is TGCGCCAGCGGCCCTGGACAGGGCCCTAACACTGAAGCTTTCTTT.

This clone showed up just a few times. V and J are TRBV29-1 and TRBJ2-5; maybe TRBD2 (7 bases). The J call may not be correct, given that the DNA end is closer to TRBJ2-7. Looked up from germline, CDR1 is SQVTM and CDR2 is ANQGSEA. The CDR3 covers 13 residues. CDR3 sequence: CSAGGRLTYEQYF. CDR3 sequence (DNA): TGCAGCGCCGGGGGGCGGCTAACCTACGAGCAGTACTTC.

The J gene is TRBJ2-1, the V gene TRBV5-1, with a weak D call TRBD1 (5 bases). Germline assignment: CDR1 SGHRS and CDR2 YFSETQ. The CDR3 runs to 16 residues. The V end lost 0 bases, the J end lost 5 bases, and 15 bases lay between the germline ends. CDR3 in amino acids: CASSLVGHRGNNEQFF. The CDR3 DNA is TGCGCCAGCAGCTTGGTGGGCCATAGGGGTAACAATGAGCAGTTCTTC.

The CDR3 DNA is TGTGCCAGCAGTCGGACTAGCGGGAGCTACAATGAGCAGTTCTTC. It encodes CASSRTSGSYNEQFF. V and J are TRBV19 and TRBJ2-1, with 13 positions matching TRBD2. The CDR3 has 15 amino acids. Germline trimming cut 9 bases from V and 3 bases from J; bases unmatched to any gene: 5. The germline V gene has CDR1 LNHDA and CDR2 SQIVND (reference sequence). The whole variable domain, remainder taken from reference TRBV19 and TRBJ2-1, is DGGITQSPKYLFRKEGQNVTLSCEQNLNHDAMYWYRQDPGQGLRLIYYSQIVNDFQKGDIAEGYSVSREKKESFPLTVTSAQKNPTAFYLCASSRTSGSYNEQFFGPGTRLTVL.

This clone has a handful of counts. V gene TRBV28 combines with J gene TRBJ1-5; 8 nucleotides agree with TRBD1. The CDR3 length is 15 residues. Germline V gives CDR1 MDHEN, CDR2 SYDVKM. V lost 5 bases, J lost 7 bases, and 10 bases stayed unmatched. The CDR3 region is CASSPTTGVNQPQHF. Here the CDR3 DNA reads TGTGCCAGCAGTCCCACGACAGGGGTCAACCAGCCCCAGCATTTT.

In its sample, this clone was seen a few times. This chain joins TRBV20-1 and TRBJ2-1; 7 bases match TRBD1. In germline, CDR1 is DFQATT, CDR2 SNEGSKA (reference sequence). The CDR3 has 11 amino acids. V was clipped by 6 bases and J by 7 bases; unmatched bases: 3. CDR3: CSATRGNEQFF. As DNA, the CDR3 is TGCAGTGCGACCAGGGGGAATGAGCAGTTCTTC.